Presented here are 15 T cell receptor beta chains from one specimen sequenced in a study of T cells after yellow fever vaccination. TCRdb passed the 5' RACE reads through MiXCR, listing each CDR3 protein once. In the table there are roughly 500,000 distinct CDR3 sequences, 15% to 20% of which are singletons. Material: PBMCs, obtained 15 days after the yellow fever booster vaccination. The receptors shown here come from a man under 40 who received the YFV17D yellow fever vaccine.

This clonotype was observed a few times. The chain combines TRBV4-3 with TRBJ1-5; D not resolved. The V gene lost 1 base and the J gene lost 6 bases, with 7 bases spanning the gap. CDR1 LGHNA and CDR2 YSLEER come from the germline V gene. The CDR3 is made up of 13 amino acids. In nucleotides, the CDR3 is TGCGCCAGCAGCCAAGTGGTAAGTCAGCCCCAGCATTTT. Translated: CASSQVVSQPQHF.

This clonotype was detected a few times. J is TRBJ1-1 and V is TRBV4-3; no definite D call. The V gene's germline CDR1 is LGHNA and CDR2 YSLEER. The V and J ends lost 5 bases and 6 bases respectively, with 13 bases between them. This CDR3 is built from 13 residues. This chain's CDR3 is CASSTFGRPEAFF. The DNA for the CDR3 is TGCGCCAGCAGCACGTTTGGGAGGCCTGAAGCTTTCTTT.

This clonotype appeared many times. The chain carries TRBV11-2 and TRBJ2-2, with D perhaps TRBD1 (6 bases). Per the germline V gene, CDR1 is SGHAT and CDR2 is FQNNGV. V gave up 5 bases and J gave up 0 bases, with 19 bases separating them. CDR3 length: 18 amino acids. The CDR3 sequence is CASSPPIQGNANTGELFF. In nucleotides, the CDR3 is TGTGCCAGCAGCCCCCCTATACAGGGCAACGCGAACACCGGGGAGCTGTTTTTT.

V and J are TRBV7-9 and TRBJ2-7; TRBD2 might be the D (5 bases). V lost 1 base and J lost 4, with 14 bases in between. The germline V gene has CDR1 SEHNR and CDR2 FQNEAQ (reference sequence). This CDR3 contains 15 residues. CDR3 loop: CASSLVGRSKYEQYF. The CDR3 nucleotides read TGTGCCAGCAGCTTAGTAGGGAGAAGTAAGTACGAGCAGTACTTC.

The sample holds a few counts of this clonotype. The chain joins TRBV20-1 to TRBJ2-7; 7 nucleotides match TRBD2. This CDR3 is 14 amino acids long. The V segment lost 1 base and the J segment 3 bases; nucleotides outside the gene matches: 6. Germline CDR1 reads DFQATT; CDR2 reads SNEGSKA (reference sequence). CDR3 bases: TGCAGTGCTAGAGGAGGAGGGAGGGACTACGAGCAGTACTTC. Its protein is CSARGGGRDYEQYF.

This clonotype turned up a few times. The V and J genes are TRBV10-2 and TRBJ2-3; D is possibly TRBD1 (5 bases). This CDR3 comprises 14 residues. Germline V gene sequence: CDR1 WSHSY, CDR2 SAAADI. Trimming shortened V by 8 bases and J by 0 bases, and 12 bases separated the two germline ends. For the CDR3, the DNA is TGCGCCAGCGGGCCCGGACATAGCACAGATACGCAGTATTTT. This codes for CASGPGHSTDTQYF.

The chain combines TRBV7-2 with TRBJ2-1; D is undetermined. Germline values: CDR1 SGHTA, CDR2 FQGNSA. V lost 5 bases and J 6 bases, leaving 11 bases between the germline ends. The CDR3 length is 13 residues. CDR3 amino acids: CASSPRVTNEQFF. DNA for the CDR3: TGTGCCAGCAGCCCCCGAGTCACCAATGAGCAGTTCTTC.

This clonotype was seen more than once but under ten times. The V gene is TRBV5-6, the J gene TRBJ1-1; D gene unclear. Germline V gene data show CDR1 as SGHDT and CDR2 as YYEEEE. The ends were cut back, 0 bases at V and 5 bases at J, with 5 bases in the middle. There are 12 residues in the CDR3. CDR3 sequence (DNA): TGTGCCAGCAGCTTGGTTGAGACTGAAGCTTTCTTT. Its protein product is CASSLVETEAFF.

This clonotype was detected a few times. The rearrangement joins TRBV12-3 or TRBV12-4 to TRBJ2-5; TRBD2 aligns across 12 bases. This CDR3 contains 16 residues. The trim removed 5 bases at V and 4 bases at J, leaving 8 bases unmatched. As DNA, the CDR3 is TGTGCCAGCAGTCTCCTAGCGGGAGGGCCGGGAGAGACCCAGTACTTC. Encoded protein: CASSLLAGGPGETQYF.

This clonotype was observed a few times. The genes are TRBV5-1 and TRBJ2-5; D is perhaps TRBD2 (5 bases). Germline V gene lookup returns CDR1 SGHRS and CDR2 YFSETQ. The CDR3 is 13 amino acids. Trimming shortened V by 3 bases and J by 1 base, and 7 bases separated the two germline ends. This CDR3 is CASSSEGQETQYF. CDR3 in DNA: TGCGCCAGCAGCTCAGAGGGCCAAGAGACCCAGTACTTC. Variable domain in full (rest from reference TRBV5-1 and TRBJ2-5): KAGVTQTPRYLIKTRGQQVTLSCSPISGHRSVSWYQQTPGQGLQFLFEYFSETQRNKGNFPGRFSGRQFSNSRSEMNVSTLELGDSALYLCASSSEGQETQYFGPGTRLLVL.

The V and J genes are TRBV7-2 and TRBJ2-5; no firm D call. Per the germline V gene, CDR1 is SGHTA and CDR2 is FQGNSA. V was cut by 1 base and J by 0 bases, with 9 bases left in between. The CDR3 sequence is 15 residues long. The CDR3 loop is CASSLVSPYQETQYF. As DNA, the CDR3 is TGTGCCAGCAGCTTAGTATCCCCGTACCAAGAGACCCAGTACTTC. The full variable domain, in which reference TRBV7-2 and TRBJ2-5 provide the parts outside the CDR3, is GAGVSQSPSNKVTEKGKDVELRCDPISGHTALYWYRQSLGQGLEFLIYFQGNSAPDKSGLPSDRFSAERTGGSVSTLTIQRTQQEDSAVYLCASSLVSPYQETQYFGPGTRLLVL.

V and J are TRBV9 and TRBJ2-2; D uncertain. This CDR3 spans 14 amino acids. CDR1 SGDLS and CDR2 YYNGEE come from the germline V gene. V lost 0 bases, J lost 5 bases, and 8 bases lay in between. CDR3 in amino acids: CASSVGLGTGELFF. CDR3 coding DNA: TGTGCCAGCAGCGTAGGCTTGGGAACCGGGGAGCTGTTTTTT.

V gene TRBV29-1 combines with J gene TRBJ2-5, with 11 bases identical to TRBD2. Germline-derived CDR1 and CDR2 are SQVTM and ANQGSEA. The CDR3 loop spans 15 amino acids. The V gene end was trimmed by 5 bases and the J gene end by 2 bases; junction bases not matched to a gene: 7. CDR3 residues: CSVNPGLAAQETQYF. The CDR3 bases are TGCAGCGTTAACCCGGGACTAGCGGCTCAAGAGACCCAGTACTTC.

This clonotype was picked up a small number of times. This chain connects TRBV10-3 to TRBJ2-3; D not resolved. Trimming removed 2 bases from V and 2 bases from J, with 2 bases in between. The CDR3 covers 12 residues. Germline CDR1 is ENHRY and CDR2 is SYGVKD. The CDR3 nucleotides are TGTGCCATCAGTGAGGTCACAGATACGCAGTATTTT. Translated: CAISEVTDTQYF.

In this sample, this clonotype turned up a few times. The chain couples TRBV19 to TRBJ2-3; 15 positions match TRBD2. This CDR3 has 19 amino acids. From germline, CDR1 is LNHDA and CDR2 SQIVND (reference sequence). J lost 0 bases, V lost 5 bases, and 9 bases had no gene match. CDR3 in amino acids: CASSRGLAGGAASTDTQYF. Here the CDR3 DNA reads TGTGCCAGTAGTCGGGGACTAGCGGGAGGCGCCGCTAGCACAGATACGCAGTATTTT. The full variable domain, completed using reference TRBV19 and TRBJ2-3, is DGGITQSPKYLFRKEGQNVTLSCEQNLNHDAMYWYRQDPGQGLRLIYYSQIVNDFQKGDIAEGYSVSREKKESFPLTVTSAQKNPTAFYLCASSRGLAGGAASTDTQYFGPGTRLTVL.